These 31 T cell receptor beta chains originate from one sample sequenced in a study of blood T cells in healthy people across ages. A second roughly 6 to 11 cycle PCR used barcoded and J-beta primers. TCRdb reprocessed the 5' RACE reads via MiXCR and lists one record per CDR3 protein. The repertoire holds some 1,800,000 distinct CDR3 sequences, with more than 35% as singletons. The sample was blood. Source of these receptors: a human donor in good health.

This chain uses TRBV7-3 with TRBJ2-1; no clear D gene. From germline, CDR1 is SGHTA and CDR2 FQGTGA. There are 14 residues in the CDR3. Trimming cost V 6 bases and J 5 bases, with 14 bases left between them. The CDR3 coding sequence is TGTGCCAGCAGTTTGAGGCCAACCGACAATGAGCAGTTCTTC. Encoded protein: CASSLRPTDNEQFF.

The chain joins TRBV9 to TRBJ2-5; the match to TRBD2 covers 12 bases. CDR1 is SGDLS, CDR2 YYNGEE, per germline. The CDR3 is 16 amino acids. Trimming took 3 bases from V and 4 from J; bases not matched to a gene: 7. The CDR3 protein is CASSASGLAGAETQYF. CDR3 DNA: TGTGCCAGCAGCGCCTCGGGACTAGCGGGCGCAGAGACCCAGTACTTC.

Remarks on this clonotype: A read error may account for a junction end that differs from germline. The CDR3 coding sequence is TGTGCCGGCAGCGCTAATGGGGGTAGAGGCTATGGCTACACCTTC. Translating gives CAGSANGGRGYGYTF. The chain carries TRBV7-3 and TRBJ1-2; tentative D call: TRBD1 (5 bases). The germline gives CDR1 SGHTA, CDR2 FQGTGA. The CDR3 has 15 residues.

The V and J genes are TRBV20-1 and TRBJ1-1; a weak D match, TRBD1 (5 bases). Germline CDR1 is DFQATT and CDR2 is SNEGSKA (reference sequence). This CDR3 has 18 residues. Trimming shortened V by 0 bases and J by 8 bases, and 28 bases separated the two germline ends. In nucleotides, the CDR3 is TGCAGTGCTAGAGAACCGCAAGGGAATGGTCACGCGGGACCCGAAGCTTTCTTT. Amino acid sequence: CSAREPQGNGHAGPEAFF.

In its sample, this clonotype was seen a few times. The chain carries TRBV10-3 and TRBJ2-3; TRBD1 is a possible D gene (5 bases). Germline lookup yields CDR1 ENHRY and CDR2 SYGVKD. V shed 7 bases and J shed 4 bases, with 18 bases lying between them. The length of the CDR3 is 15 residues. The CDR3 loop is CAIKGAGSQPDTQYF. CDR3 nucleotides: TGTGCCATCAAAGGGGCCGGGTCTCAGCCAGATACGCAGTATTTT.

The chain employs TRBV29-1 and TRBJ2-3, with 9 bases identical to TRBD1. In germline, CDR1 is SQVTM, CDR2 ANQGSEA. J lost 3 bases, V lost 4 bases, and 8 bases had no gene match. This CDR3 has 15 amino acids. CDR3 sequence reads: CSVAFGQGRTDTQYF. In nucleotides, the CDR3 is TGCAGCGTTGCATTTGGACAGGGGAGAACAGATACGCAGTATTTT.

The genes are TRBV20-1 and TRBJ2-2; TRBD2 matches at 7 bases. The CDR3 consists of 17 residues. Germline V gives CDR1 DFQATT, CDR2 SNEGSKA (reference sequence). The V segment lost 0 bases and the J segment 0 bases; nucleotides outside the gene matches: 7. The CDR3 bases are TGCAGTGCTAGAGATGAACTAGCGCGAGCGAACACCGGGGAGCTGTTTTTT. Translating gives CSARDELARANTGELFF.

The CDR3 DNA sequence: TGTGCCAGCAGGTCCGACAGGATCAATCAGCCCCAGCATTTT. Amino acid sequence: CASRSDRINQPQHF. V is TRBV12-3 or TRBV12-4 and J is TRBJ1-5; tentatively, D is TRBD1 (6 bases). V gave up 6 bases and J gave up 3 bases, with 12 bases separating them. The CDR3 runs to 14 residues.

The sample holds a few counts of this clonotype. J is TRBJ2-1 and V is TRBV7-9, with TRBD2 matching over 7 bases. Trimming at V came to 5 bases and at J to 6 bases, leaving 10 bases not matched to a gene. CDR1 SEHNR and CDR2 FQNEAQ come from the germline V gene (reference sequence). The CDR3 extends over 15 amino acids. CDR3 region: CASSGLRGGPNEQFF. The DNA for the CDR3 is TGTGCCAGCAGCGGACTGCGCGGGGGACCCAATGAGCAGTTCTTC.

The sample holds a few counts of this clonotype. J is TRBJ2-3 and V is TRBV5-1, with 14 bases aligning to TRBD2. V was pared by 0 bases and J by 5 bases, with 8 bases of the junction left unmatched. The germline CDR1 and CDR2 sequences are SGHRS and YFSETQ. CDR3 size: 18 residues. In DNA, the CDR3 is TGCGCCAGCAGCTTGGGAGGACTAGCGGGGGGAACTGGAGATACGCAGTATTTT. It encodes CASSLGGLAGGTGDTQYF.

This clonotype appeared a few times. This chain links TRBV7-8 with TRBJ2-5, with 7 bases that match TRBD1. The DNA end is a closer match to TRBJ2-7, so the J assignment may be wrong. Per the germline V gene, CDR1 is SGHVS and CDR2 is FQNEAQ. The CDR3 has 12 residues. The CDR3 region has the DNA TGTGCCAGCAGGGAGACAGGGCACGAGCAGTACTTC. It codes for CASRETGHEQYF.

For this clonotype: Since the CDR3 does not end with the conserved phenylalanine or tryptophan, this likely comes from a read error. This chain joins TRBV11-1 and TRBJ1-1; 7 nucleotides agree with TRBD1. CDR1 is SGHAT and CDR2 is FQDESV in the germline V gene (reference sequence). The length of the CDR3 is 13 residues. Trimming removed 3 bases from V and 8 bases from J; junction bases left unmatched: 6. As DNA, the CDR3 is TGTGCCAGCAGCTTGACAGGGTTCACAGAAGCTTTCCTT. This codes for CASSLTGFTEAFL.

Comment on this clonotype: At one of its ends the junction is not consistent with the germline gene, which may arise from a read error. The chain combines TRBV7-9 with TRBJ2-1; 7 positions agree with TRBD1. The germline gives CDR1 SEHNR, CDR2 FQNEAQ (reference sequence). The CDR3 sequence is 14 residues long. In DNA, the CDR3 is TGTGCTAGCAGCTTAGACGCTGAGGGGGCAGAGGAGTTCTTC. It yields the protein CASSLDAEGAEEFF.

V is TRBV20-1 and J is TRBJ1-2; TRBD1 might be the D (5 bases). Trimming stripped 5 bases from V and 3 bases from J, with 16 bases between. CDR1 is DFQATT and CDR2 is SNEGSKA in the germline V gene (reference sequence). The CDR3 loop spans 14 amino acids. This CDR3 is CSAQSGTDYYGYTF. Written as DNA, the CDR3 is TGCAGTGCTCAGAGCGGGACGGACTACTATGGCTACACCTTC.

The chain is built from TRBV20-1 and TRBJ2-3; D is uncertain. This CDR3 region has 15 residues. CDR1 DFQATT and CDR2 SNEGSKA come from the germline V gene (reference sequence). Between the trimmed V and J ends, which lost 5 bases and 2 bases, there was a span of 17 bases. CDR3 amino acids: CSAADALPDTDTQYF. The DNA of the CDR3 is TGCAGTGCTGCCGACGCACTGCCAGACACAGATACGCAGTATTTT.

This clonotype was observed at least ten times. The chain combines TRBV28 with TRBJ2-7, with TRBD1 identical over 9 bases. The CDR3 consists of 14 residues. V was pared by 6 bases and J by 2 bases, with 5 bases of the junction left unmatched. Germline V gene lookup returns CDR1 MDHEN and CDR2 SYDVKM. The CDR3 reads CASSRTGATYEQYF. The CDR3 DNA sequence: TGTGCCAGCAGCCGGACAGGGGCGACCTACGAGCAGTACTTC.

In this sample, this clonotype turned up a few times. J is TRBJ1-4 and V is TRBV15; D is possibly TRBD1 (6 bases). Trimming pared 3 bases from V and 11 bases from J, leaving 10 bases between. Per germline, CDR1 LNHNV and CDR2 YYDKDF (reference sequence). The CDR3 contains 12 residues. The DNA for the CDR3 is TGTGCCACCAGCAGGGGAGGGGGGAAACTGTTTTTT. Translated, it gives CATSRGGGKLFF.

The chain has TRBV9 and TRBJ2-5; 7 nucleotides align to TRBD1. This CDR3 is 15 amino acids long. Per the germline V gene, CDR1 is SGDLS and CDR2 is YYNGEE. The V segment lost 4 bases and the J segment 5 bases; nucleotides outside the gene matches: 11. The CDR3 here is CASSYTGVDLETQYF. CDR3 in DNA: TGTGCCAGCAGCTATACAGGGGTCGACCTGGAGACCCAGTACTTC.

With regard to this clonotype: Sequence at one end of the junction differs from germline and may be a read error. The chain couples TRBV4-3 to TRBJ2-1, with D possibly being TRBD2 (5 bases). CDR1 and CDR2 from the germline V gene are LGHNA and YSLEER. This CDR3 has 15 residues. CDR3 in DNA: TGCGCCAGCAGCCTCACCTACGGGATCTACGATGAGCAGTTCTTC. Translated: CASSLTYGIYDEQFF.

This rearrangement joins TRBV4-3 to TRBJ1-4; perhaps TRBD1 as D (5 bases). CDR1 and CDR2 (germline): LGHNA, YSLEER. V dropped 0 bases and J dropped 3 bases, with 11 bases sitting between them. The CDR3 is made up of 16 amino acids. CDR3 sequence: CASSQDGQGANEKLFF. The CDR3 DNA sequence: TGCGCCAGCAGCCAAGATGGGCAGGGAGCTAATGAAAAACTGTTTTTT.

The chain links TRBV12-3 or TRBV12-4 to TRBJ1-6; D possibly corresponds to TRBD1 (5 bases). The ends were cut back, 6 bases at V and 6 bases at J, with 15 bases in the middle. This CDR3 has 15 amino acids. CDR3 nucleotide sequence: TGTGCCAGCAGGGGAAGACAAAGGGGTAATTCACCCCTCCACTTT. It encodes CASRGRQRGNSPLHF.

There are a few counts of this clonotype. The CDR3 DNA is TGTGCCAGCAGTCTCTCCGGGGGGGCGGGGGGTAGAGAGACCCAGTACTTC. Its translation is CASSLSGGAGGRETQYF. The chain joins TRBV27 to TRBJ2-4, with TRBD2 matching 8 bases. The DNA end is more similar to TRBJ2-5, so the J call may be wrong. The CDR3 is made up of 17 amino acids. Germline-derived CDR1 and CDR2 are MNHEY and SMNVEV (reference sequence).

There are a few counts of this clonotype. The chain links TRBV29-1 to TRBJ2-7; maybe TRBD1 (6 bases). The CDR3 sequence is 11 residues long. V was cut by 7 bases and J by 5 bases, with 12 bases left in between. Germline-derived CDR1 and CDR2 are SQVTM and ANQGSEA. CDR3 protein: CSALNRDEQYF. In DNA, the CDR3 is TGCAGCGCCCTGAACAGGGACGAGCAGTACTTC.

The V and J genes are TRBV6-2 or TRBV6-3 and TRBJ2-7; 10 nucleotides agree with TRBD2. Germline lookup yields CDR1 MNHEY and CDR2 SVGEGT. The CDR3 has 15 amino acids. V lost 6 bases, J lost 2 bases, and 7 bases stayed unmatched. In DNA form, the CDR3 reads TGTGCCAGCAGCGACGGACTAGCGGACGCCTACGAGCAGTACTTC. Translation: CASSDGLADAYEQYF.

J is TRBJ2-1 and V is TRBV20-1, with D unclear. The CDR3 spans 14 residues. Per germline, CDR1 DFQATT and CDR2 SNEGSKA (reference sequence). Trimming cost V 6 bases and J 8 bases, with 20 bases left between them. The CDR3 coding sequence is TGCAGTGCCAACAGAGACCAGCAGTGGGATGAGCAGTTCTTC. This sequence encodes CSANRDQQWDEQFF.

The chain uses TRBV20-1 and TRBJ2-1; 8 bases line up with TRBD2. This CDR3 is 14 amino acids long. The V and J ends lost 5 bases and 7 bases, in that order; junction bases with no gene match: 10. Germline V gene sequence: CDR1 DFQATT, CDR2 SNEGSKA (reference sequence). CDR3 region: CSAYGGAVGNEQFF. The CDR3 DNA sequence: TGCAGTGCTTACGGGGGGGCCGTAGGGAATGAGCAGTTCTTC.

The CDR3 DNA follows: TGTGCCAGCAGTGAAGCCCCTCAAGAGACCCAGTACTTC. Translated, it gives CASSEAPQETQYF. This chain connects TRBV6-1 to TRBJ2-5; no firm D call. Germline loops: CDR1 MNHNS, CDR2 SASEGT. V lost 0 bases and J lost 2, with 4 bases in between. CDR3 length: 13 amino acids.

The rearrangement joins TRBV7-2 to TRBJ2-3; 10 bases are shared with TRBD2. This CDR3 comprises 16 residues. The ends lost 5 bases at V and 5 bases at J; junction bases unmatched: 10. From germline, CDR1 is SGHTA and CDR2 FQGNSA. Here the CDR3 DNA reads TGTGCCAGCAGCACCGGGACTAGCGTGGGGATAGATACGCAGTATTTT. Residues: CASSTGTSVGIDTQYF.

This clonotype was seen a few times. The CDR3 reads CASSPWKFTDTQYF. The CDR3, as DNA: TGTGCCAGCAGCCCCTGGAAGTTTACAGATACGCAGTATTTT. This chain joins TRBV6-2 or TRBV6-3 and TRBJ2-3; the D is unclear. This CDR3 spans 14 amino acids. The V gene lost 6 bases and the J gene lost 3 bases, with 13 bases spanning the gap. Germline loops: CDR1 MNHEY, CDR2 SVGEGT.

This rearrangement joins TRBV29-1 to TRBJ1-2; D is unclear. Germline CDR1 SQVTM, CDR2 ANQGSEA. Trimming shortened V by 5 bases and J by 3 bases, and 10 bases separated the two germline ends. The CDR3 is 12 residues long. The CDR3 spells CSVLRGDYGYTF. CDR3 DNA: TGCAGCGTTCTTCGCGGGGACTATGGCTACACCTTC.

The chain couples TRBV28 to TRBJ1-6; D remains ambiguous. The V and J ends lost 6 bases and 9 bases respectively, with 15 bases between them. CDR1 MDHEN and CDR2 SYDVKM come from the germline V gene. The CDR3 runs 14 residues. The CDR3 DNA follows: TGTGCCAGCAGCCTTCCTAATAGCGGTTCACCCCTCCACTTT. The encoded protein is CASSLPNSGSPLHF. Filled out from reference TRBV28 and TRBJ1-6, the complete variable domain reads DVKVTQSSRYLVKRTGEKVFLECVQDMDHENMFWYRQDPGLGLRLIYFSYDVKMKEKGDIPEGYSVSREKKERFSLILESASTNQTSMYLCASSLPNSGSPLHFGNGTRLTVT.